This T cell receptor beta chain was recorded in a study of cytomegalovirus exposure and HLA in healthy donors. Study summary: Earlier results showed 90 million to 120 million unique TCR beta sequences derived from roughly 180 million T cells.

Findings and limits, study-wide: Among TCR beta chains, those listed as cytomegalovirus-associated numbered more than 150. The majority of CMV-associated TCR beta chains were reported as apparently HLA-restricted in a later analysis.

This CDR3 spans 16 amino acids. J lost 6 bases, V lost 4 bases, and 9 bases had no gene match. Germline CDR1 LGHNA, CDR2 YNFKEQ. Primers for the PCR totalled 60 Vbeta and 13 Jbeta. Repertoires were generated with immunoSEQ multiplex PCR, while TCRdb's copy carries only in-frame clones and drops some. The repertoire holds about 180,000 clones, with 80% as singletons. About this clone: Its specificity is unknown.

This receptor was taken from a man aged 30-40 years in good health and CMV-seropositive. The chain employs TRBV4-2 and TRBJ2-2; TRBD2 agrees at 9 bases. Material for sequencing was PBMCs. CDR3 loop: CASSPGEIAGAGELFF. Here the CDR3 DNA reads TGTGCCAGCAGCCCGGGGGAGATAGCGGGGGCCGGGGAGCTGTTTTTT.